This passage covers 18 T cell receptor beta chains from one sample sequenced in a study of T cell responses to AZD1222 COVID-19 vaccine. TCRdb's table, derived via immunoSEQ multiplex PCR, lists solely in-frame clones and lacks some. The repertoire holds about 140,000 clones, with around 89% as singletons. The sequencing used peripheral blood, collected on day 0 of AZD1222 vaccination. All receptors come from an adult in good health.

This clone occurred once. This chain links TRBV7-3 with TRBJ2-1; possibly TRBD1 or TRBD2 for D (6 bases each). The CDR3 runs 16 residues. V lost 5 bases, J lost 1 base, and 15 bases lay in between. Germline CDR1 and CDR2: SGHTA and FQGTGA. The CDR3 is CASSPTPGASYNEQFF. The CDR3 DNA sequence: TGTGCCAGCAGCCCCACCCCGGGGGCTTCCTACAATGAGCAGTTCTTC.

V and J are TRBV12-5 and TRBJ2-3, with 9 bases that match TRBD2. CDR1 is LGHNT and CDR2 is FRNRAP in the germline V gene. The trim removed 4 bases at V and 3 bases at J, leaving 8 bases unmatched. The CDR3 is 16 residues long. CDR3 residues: CASGSPAGGITDTQYF. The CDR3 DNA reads TGTGCTAGTGGTTCCCCAGCGGGGGGTATAACAGATACGCAGTATTTT. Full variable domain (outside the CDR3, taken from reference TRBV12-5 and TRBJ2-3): DARVTQTPRHKVTEMGQEVTMRCQPILGHNTVFWYRQTMMQGLELLAYFRNRAPLDDSGMPKDRFSAEMPDATLATLKIQPSEPRDSAVYFCASGSPAGGITDTQYFGPGTRLTVL.

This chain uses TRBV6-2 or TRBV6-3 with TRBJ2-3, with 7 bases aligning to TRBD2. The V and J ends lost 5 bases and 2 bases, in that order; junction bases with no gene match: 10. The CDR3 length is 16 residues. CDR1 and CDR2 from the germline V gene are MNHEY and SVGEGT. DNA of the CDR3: TGTGCCAGCAGTCCGACTACTAGCGTGCCCACAGATACGCAGTATTTT. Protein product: CASSPTTSVPTDTQYF.

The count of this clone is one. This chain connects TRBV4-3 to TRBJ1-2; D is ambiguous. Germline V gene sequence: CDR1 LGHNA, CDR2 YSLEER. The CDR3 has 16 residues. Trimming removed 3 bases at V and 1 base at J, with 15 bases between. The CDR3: CASSQGVRVGNYGYTF. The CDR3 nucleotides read TGCGCCAGCAGCCAGGGCGTCCGGGTTGGTAACTATGGCTACACCTTC.

The CDR3 region is CASSQQDRGLTEAFF. Here the CDR3 DNA reads TGTGCCAGCAGCCAACAGGACAGGGGGCTCACTGAAGCTTTCTTT. The chain carries TRBV5-5 and TRBJ1-1; 11 bases agree with TRBD1. This CDR3 contains 15 residues. Germline-derived CDR1 and CDR2 are SGHKS and YYEKEE (reference sequence). V lost 4 bases to trimming and J lost 4 bases; unmatched junction nucleotides: 6.

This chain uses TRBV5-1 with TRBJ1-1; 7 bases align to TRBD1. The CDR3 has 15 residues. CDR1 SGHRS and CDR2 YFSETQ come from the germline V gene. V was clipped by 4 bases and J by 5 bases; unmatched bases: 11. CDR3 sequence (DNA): TGCGCCAGCAGCCGGGACAGCCCACCAGGGACTGAAGCTTTCTTT. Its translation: CASSRDSPPGTEAFF. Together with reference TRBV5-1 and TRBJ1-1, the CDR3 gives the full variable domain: KAGVTQTPRYLIKTRGQQVTLSCSPISGHRSVSWYQQTPGQGLQFLFEYFSETQRNKGNFPGRFSGRQFSNSRSEMNVSTLELGDSALYLCASSRDSPPGTEAFFGQGTRLTVV.

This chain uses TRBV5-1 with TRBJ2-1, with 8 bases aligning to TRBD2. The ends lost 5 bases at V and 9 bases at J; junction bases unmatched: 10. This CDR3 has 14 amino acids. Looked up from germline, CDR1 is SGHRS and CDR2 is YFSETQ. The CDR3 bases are TGCGCCAGCAGGGATGTAGCGGGGAAGATTGAGCAGTTCTTC. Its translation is CASRDVAGKIEQFF.

CDR3 protein: CASSVGLNTDTQYF. For the CDR3, the DNA is TGTGCCAGTAGTGTGGGACTTAACACAGATACGCAGTATTTT. V usage is TRBV19 and J usage is TRBJ2-3; perhaps TRBD2 as D (6 bases). V was trimmed by 5 bases and J by 2 bases, leaving 11 bases between them. Germline assignment: CDR1 LNHDA and CDR2 SQIVND (reference sequence). This CDR3 is 14 amino acids long.

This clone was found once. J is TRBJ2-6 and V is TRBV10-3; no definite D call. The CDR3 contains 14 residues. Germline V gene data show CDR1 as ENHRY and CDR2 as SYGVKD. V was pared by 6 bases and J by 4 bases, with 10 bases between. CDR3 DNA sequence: TGTGCCATCAGGGACGCGGCGGGGGCCAACGTCCTGACTTTC. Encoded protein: CAIRDAAGANVLTF.

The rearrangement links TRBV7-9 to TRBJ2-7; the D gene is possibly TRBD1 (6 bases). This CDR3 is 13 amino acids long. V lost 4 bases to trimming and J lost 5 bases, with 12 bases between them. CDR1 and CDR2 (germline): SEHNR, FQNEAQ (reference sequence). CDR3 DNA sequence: TGTGCCAGCAGCTCAGACCGGGACAACGAGCAGTACTTC. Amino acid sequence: CASSSDRDNEQYF.

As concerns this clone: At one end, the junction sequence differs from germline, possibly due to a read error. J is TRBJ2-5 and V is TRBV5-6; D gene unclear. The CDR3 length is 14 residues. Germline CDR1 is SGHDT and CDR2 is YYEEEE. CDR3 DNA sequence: TGTGCCAGCAGCTTGATGGGCCCCCAAGGGACCCAGTACTTC. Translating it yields CASSLMGPQGTQYF.

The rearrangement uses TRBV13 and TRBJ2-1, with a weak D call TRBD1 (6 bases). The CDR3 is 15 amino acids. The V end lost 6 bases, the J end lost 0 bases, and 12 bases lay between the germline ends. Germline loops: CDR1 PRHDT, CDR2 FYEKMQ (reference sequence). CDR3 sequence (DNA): TGTGCCAGCAGTATTCGCAGGGGCTCCTACAATGAGCAGTTCTTC. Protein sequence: CASSIRRGSYNEQFF. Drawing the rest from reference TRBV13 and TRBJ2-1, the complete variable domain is AAGVIQSPRHLIKEKRETATLKCYPIPRHDTVYWYQQGPGQDPQFLISFYEKMQSDKGSIPDRFSAQQFSDYHSELNMSSLELGDSALYFCASSIRRGSYNEQFFGPGTRLTVL.

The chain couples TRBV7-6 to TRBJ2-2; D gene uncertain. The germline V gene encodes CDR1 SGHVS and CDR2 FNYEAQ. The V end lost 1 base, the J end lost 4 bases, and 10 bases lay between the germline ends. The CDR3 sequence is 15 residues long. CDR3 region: CASSLVSTSTGELFF. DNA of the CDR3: TGTGCCAGCAGCTTAGTCTCAACTTCCACCGGGGAGCTGTTTTTT.

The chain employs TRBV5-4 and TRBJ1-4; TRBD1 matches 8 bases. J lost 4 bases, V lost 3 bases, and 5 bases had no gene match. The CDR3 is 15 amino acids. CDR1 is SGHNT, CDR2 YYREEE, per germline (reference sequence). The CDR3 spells CASSSWTGLNEKLFF. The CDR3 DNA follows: TGTGCCAGCAGCTCCTGGACAGGGCTTAATGAAAAACTGTTTTTT. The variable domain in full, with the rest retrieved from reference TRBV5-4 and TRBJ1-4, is ETGVTQSPTHLIKTRGQQVTLRCSSQSGHNTVSWYQQALGQGPQFIFQYYREEENGRGNFPPRFSGLQFPNYSSELNVNALELDDSALYLCASSSWTGLNEKLFFGSGTQLSVL.

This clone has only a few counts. The CDR3 here is CASSFGTSVNEQFF. The CDR3 region has the DNA TGTGCCAGCAGCTTTGGGACTAGCGTAAATGAGCAGTTCTTC. The chain uses TRBV11-3 and TRBJ2-1; 10 bases map to TRBD2. Germline-derived CDR1 and CDR2 are SGHNT and YENEEA. The CDR3 sequence is 14 residues long. V gave up 3 bases and J gave up 7 bases; unmatched junction bases: 3.

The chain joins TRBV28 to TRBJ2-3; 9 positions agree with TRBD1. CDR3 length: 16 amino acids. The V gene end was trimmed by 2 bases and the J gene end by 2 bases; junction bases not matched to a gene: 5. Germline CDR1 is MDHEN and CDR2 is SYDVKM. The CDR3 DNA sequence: TGTGCCAGCAGTTTACTACAGGGGGCCCTCACAGATACGCAGTATTTT. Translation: CASSLLQGALTDTQYF.

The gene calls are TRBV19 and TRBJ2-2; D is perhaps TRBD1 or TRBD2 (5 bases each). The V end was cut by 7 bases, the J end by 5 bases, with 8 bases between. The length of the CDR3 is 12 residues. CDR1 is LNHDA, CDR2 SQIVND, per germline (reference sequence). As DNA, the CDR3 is TGTGCCAGTACTTGGGGGACCGGGGAGCTGTTTTTT. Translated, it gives CASTWGTGELFF.

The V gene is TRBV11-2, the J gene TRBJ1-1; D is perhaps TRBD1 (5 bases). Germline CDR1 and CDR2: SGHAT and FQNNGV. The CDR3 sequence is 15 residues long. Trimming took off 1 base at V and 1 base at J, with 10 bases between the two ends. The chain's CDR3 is CASSLGGGRNTEAFF. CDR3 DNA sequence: TGTGCCAGCAGCTTAGGGGGGGGACGGAACACTGAAGCTTTCTTT.